This T cell receptor beta chain was recovered during a study of post-analysis software for immune sequencing data. Study-level points and caveats: Five TRBV segments, TRBV5-6, TRBV5-1 and TRBV20-1 among them, were found more frequent in patients than controls.

V was trimmed by 5 bases and J by 0 bases, leaving 11 bases between them. Per the germline V gene, CDR1 is DFQATT and CDR2 is SNEGSKA (reference sequence). This CDR3 comprises 13 residues. Unique molecular identifiers had been added to the TCR beta cDNA libraries. Via MiXCR, TCRdb re-called the PCR reads, giving one row per CDR3 protein. The sample holds roughly 570,000 distinct CDR3 sequences, roughly 34% seen once. Of note for this clonotype: The target antigen is unknown.

Specimen: blood. The genes are TRBV20-1 and TRBJ2-7, with D possibly being TRBD2 (6 bases). The TCR sequence derives from a girl younger than 18 with multiple sclerosis. CDR3 in amino acids: CSADAGPSYEQYF. The CDR3 DNA follows: TGCAGTGCTGACGCGGGGCCCTCCTACGAGCAGTACTTC.